These 16 T cell receptor beta chains were all obtained from the same sample, sequenced in a study of T cells in Graves' hyperthyroidism and ophthalmopathy. The CDR3 regions of TCR beta were amplified from RNA transcripts. The study used the HTBI primer set for a first-round RT-PCR of the TCR CDR3. TCRdb recomputed calls from the multiplex PCR reads with MiXCR, one row per CDR3 protein. Of approximately 380,000 distinct CDR3 sequences listed, approximately 17% are singletons. Specimen: blood. The receptors here all came from a man aged 18 to 35 with Graves' ophthalmopathy.

This clonotype was picked up many times. The chain uses TRBV2 and TRBJ2-2, with D hard to call. Germline CDR1 SNHLY, CDR2 FYNNEI. The CDR3 loop spans 12 amino acids. Trimming cost V 11 bases and J 7 bases, with 14 bases left between them. The CDR3 protein is CAGRAQRGELFF. CDR3 nucleotides: TGTGCCGGCCGGGCCCAACGCGGGGAGCTGTTTTTT.

This clonotype has just a few counts. The chain couples TRBV6-1 to TRBJ1-6; no reliable D call. Trimming stripped 3 bases from V and 9 bases from J, with 6 bases between. The CDR3 length is 12 residues. The V gene's germline CDR1 is MNHNS and CDR2 SASEGT. In nucleotides, the CDR3 is TGTGCCAGCAGTGACCAGTCTTCACCCCTCCACTTT. Amino acids: CASSDQSSPLHF.

This clonotype occurred many times. The chain links TRBV20-1 to TRBJ2-5; D not resolved. The CDR3 contains 14 residues. The ends were cut back, 0 bases at V and 2 bases at J, with 10 bases in the middle. The germline CDR1 and CDR2 sequences are DFQATT and SNEGSKA (reference sequence). The CDR3 DNA reads as TGCAGTGCTAGAGACCCTGGGCGTCAAGAGACCCAGTACTTC. This translates into CSARDPGRQETQYF.

This clonotype was seen only a few times. This chain joins TRBV5-1 and TRBJ2-5; a weak D match, TRBD1 (5 bases). Trimming stripped 0 bases from V and 6 bases from J, with 15 bases between. CDR1 and CDR2 from the germline V gene are SGHRS and YFSETQ. CDR3 size: 15 residues. The CDR3 spells CASSLEAGLMKTQYF. In DNA form, the CDR3 reads TGCGCCAGCAGCTTGGAGGCAGGGCTTATGAAGACCCAGTACTTC.

In this sample, this clonotype turned up a few times. V is TRBV28 and J is TRBJ2-2; 7 bases are shared with TRBD1. Germline V lookup: CDR1 MDHEN, CDR2 SYDVKM. There are 15 residues in the CDR3. CDR3 residues: CASEPGQTNTGELFF. DNA of the CDR3: TGTGCTTCAGAACCGGGACAGACGAACACCGGGGAGCTGTTTTTT.

Points on this clonotype: The CDR3 does not close with the conserved phenylalanine or tryptophan, likely indicating a read error. The J gene is TRBJ1-2, the V gene TRBV18; maybe TRBD1 (5 bases). CDR1 and CDR2 from the germline V gene are KGHSH and LQKENI. CDR3 length: 14 amino acids. V was pared by 0 bases and J by 2 bases, with 7 bases between. The CDR3 nucleotides read TGTGCCAGCTCACCACCGGAGGGGAACTATGGCTACACCCTC. Its translation: CASSPPEGNYGYTL.

This clonotype was recorded a few times. The V call is TRBV5-1, the J call TRBJ2-2, with D unclear. The CDR3 sequence is 15 residues long. In germline, CDR1 is SGHRS, CDR2 YFSETQ. The ends were cut back, 5 bases at V and 1 base at J, with 12 bases in the middle. CDR3 coding DNA: TGCGCCAGCAGTGAGGTCAGCAGGAACACCGGGGAGCTGTTTTTT. It is translated as CASSEVSRNTGELFF.

This clonotype was picked up many times. J is TRBJ2-3 and V is TRBV6-5, with 9 bases fitting TRBD2. Germline CDR1 reads MNHEY; CDR2 reads SVGAGI. V was clipped by 2 bases and J by 11 bases; unmatched bases: 11. The CDR3 is 15 residues long. The CDR3 here is CASSYASGAERGQYF. The CDR3 nucleotides are TGTGCCAGCAGTTACGCTAGCGGGGCAGAGCGGGGGCAGTATTTT.

The table lists this clonotype with many counts. The chain carries TRBV11-2 and TRBJ2-2; 8 bases line up with TRBD1. Germline assignment: CDR1 SGHAT and CDR2 FQNNGV. V shed 4 bases and J 5 bases; nucleotides not matched to a gene: 6. The CDR3 runs 15 residues. DNA of the CDR3: TGTGCCAGCAGCTCGCTGACAGGGGTGACCGGGGAGCTGTTTTTT. Protein product: CASSSLTGVTGELFF.

This clonotype was recorded many times. The V and J genes are TRBV6-1 and TRBJ1-3; D possibly corresponds to TRBD1 (5 bases). The length of the CDR3 is 13 residues. Trimming cost V 5 bases and J 7 bases, with 12 bases left between them. Germline CDR1 and CDR2: MNHNS and SASEGT. CDR3 sequence (DNA): TGTGCCAGCAGTACAGGATCGGAGAACACCATATATTTT. Translating it yields CASSTGSENTIYF.

The chain couples TRBV10-3 to TRBJ2-3; 15 nucleotides agree with TRBD2. The CDR3 covers 16 residues. Looked up from germline, CDR1 is ENHRY and CDR2 is SYGVKD. Trimming at V came to 2 bases and at J to 6 bases, leaving 3 bases not matched to a gene. The DNA of the CDR3 is TGTGCCATCAGTGAGGGACTAGCGGGGGGGCTTGATACGCAGTATTTT. Protein: CAISEGLAGGLDTQYF.

This clonotype has more than one count but fewer than ten. The DNA of the CDR3 is TGTGCCAGCAGCGCGGGACAGGCAGATACGCAGTATTTT. Residues: CASSAGQADTQYF. The rearrangement joins TRBV9 to TRBJ2-3; 8 bases align to TRBD1. CDR1 is SGDLS, CDR2 YYNGEE, per germline. The J segment lost 4 bases and the V segment lost 3 bases, leaving 1 base of the junction unmatched. This CDR3 has 13 residues.

This clonotype was recorded a few times. J is TRBJ2-7 and V is TRBV9, with 8 bases aligning to TRBD2. With 3 bases clipped from V and 2 bases from J, the junction kept 7 bases outside the gene matches. The length of the CDR3 is 15 residues. Germline lookup yields CDR1 SGDLS and CDR2 YYNGEE. CDR3 sequence reads: CASSAAGGSPYEQYF. DNA for the CDR3: TGTGCCAGCAGCGCCGCGGGGGGATCCCCCTACGAGCAGTACTTC.

At least ten counts were recorded for this clonotype. The CDR3 region is CASSFGKREIPEAFF. CDR3 bases: TGTGCCAGCAGCTTTGGGAAGAGGGAAATCCCTGAAGCTTTCTTT. The gene calls are TRBV13 and TRBJ1-1, with D unclear. Trimming stripped 3 bases from V and 6 bases from J, with 17 bases between. The CDR3 extends over 15 amino acids. The germline gives CDR1 PRHDT, CDR2 FYEKMQ (reference sequence).

About this clonotype itself: Given a much more abundant clone one base away, this may be a read error. V and J are TRBV20-1 and TRBJ1-5; no firm D call. Germline CDR1 reads DFQATT; CDR2 reads SNEGSKA (reference sequence). The CDR3 extends over 14 amino acids. CDR3 in amino acids: CSATDGWSYQPRHF. CDR3 DNA: TGCAGTGCTACTGACGGGTGGAGTTATCAGCCCCGGCATTTT.

The rearrangement uses TRBV10-2 and TRBJ1-2; D is undetermined. V dropped 2 bases and J dropped 3 bases, with 7 bases sitting between them. Germline V CDR1 and CDR2: WSHSY, SAAADI. The CDR3 totals 13 residues. Here the CDR3 reads CASSEGRYYGYTF. In nucleotides, the CDR3 is TGCGCCAGCAGTGAGGGGCGGTACTATGGCTACACCTTC.